This T cell receptor (beta chain) came from a study of metastatic and nonmetastatic thyroid tumors. Turning to the study itself: Repertoire data that came from the blood and tumor or nodule tissue of malignant and benign thyroid patients were compared.

The CDR3 is made up of 12 amino acids. The V gene lost 8 bases and the J gene lost 5 bases, with 12 bases spanning the gap. CDR1 and CDR2 (germline): WSHSY, SAAADI. The table lists this clone with many counts. What it recognizes is unknown. All patients were treatment-naive before thyroid surgery. Per the authors' pipeline: Between-group CDR3 differences, defined by clinicopathological status, yielded a distant-metastasis classifier for papillary thyroid cancer. TCRdb re-called the PCR reads with MiXCR. The V and J calls were determined by TCRdb, not by the authors. The data contain roughly 30,000 clones, roughly 15% of them seen just once; the ten biggest clones take up around 7.5%. Overall study findings and caveats: Significantly higher TCR beta diversity was reportedly seen in malignant thyroid tumors than benign nodules, in blood and tumor.

This chain uses TRBV10-2 with TRBJ1-1; tentative D call: TRBD1 (5 bases). Specimen: blood. This sequence was found in a female donor with papillary thyroid cancer or a benign thyroid nodule (not recorded which). Some clones in this sample may be carry-over from other donors' samples. The CDR3 here is CASAGRQTEAFF. In DNA form, the CDR3 reads TGCGCCAGCGCGGGACGGCAGACTGAAGCTTTCTTT.